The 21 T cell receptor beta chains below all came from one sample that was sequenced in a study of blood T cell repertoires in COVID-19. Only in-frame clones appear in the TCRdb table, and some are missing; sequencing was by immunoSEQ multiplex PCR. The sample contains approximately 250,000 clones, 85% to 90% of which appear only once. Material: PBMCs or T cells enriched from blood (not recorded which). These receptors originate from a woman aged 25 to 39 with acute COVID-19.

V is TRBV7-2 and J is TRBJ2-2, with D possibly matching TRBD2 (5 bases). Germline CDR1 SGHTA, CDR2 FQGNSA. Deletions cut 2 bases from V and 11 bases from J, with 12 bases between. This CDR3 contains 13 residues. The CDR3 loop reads CASSLSRENELFF. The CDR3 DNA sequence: TGTGCCAGCAGCTTATCGAGGGAGAATGAGCTGTTTTTT. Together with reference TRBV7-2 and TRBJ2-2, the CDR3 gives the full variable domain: GAGVSQSPSNKVTEKGKDVELRCDPISGHTALYWYRQSLGQGLEFLIYFQGNSAPDKSGLPSDRFSAERTGGSVSTLTIQRTQQEDSAVYLCASSLSRENELFFGEGSRLTVL.

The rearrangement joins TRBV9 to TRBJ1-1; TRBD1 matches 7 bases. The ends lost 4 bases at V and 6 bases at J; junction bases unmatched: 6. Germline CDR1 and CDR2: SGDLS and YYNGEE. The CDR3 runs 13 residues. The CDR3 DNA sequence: TGTGCCAGCAGCCCAGGGGGGACCCCTGAAGCTTTCTTT. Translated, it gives CASSPGGTPEAFF. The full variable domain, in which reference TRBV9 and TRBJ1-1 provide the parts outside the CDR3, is DSGVTQTPKHLITATGQRVTLRCSPRSGDLSVYWYQQSLDQGLQFLIQYYNGEERAKGNILERFSAQQFPDLHSELNLSSLELGDSALYFCASSPGGTPEAFFGQGTRLTVV.

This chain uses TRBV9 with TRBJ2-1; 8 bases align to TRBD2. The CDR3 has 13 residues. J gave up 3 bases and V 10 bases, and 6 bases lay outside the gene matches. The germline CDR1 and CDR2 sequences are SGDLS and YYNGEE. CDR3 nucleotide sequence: TGTGCCTCGGGAGGGGGGAACTACAATGAGCAGTTCTTC. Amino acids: CASGGGNYNEQFF.

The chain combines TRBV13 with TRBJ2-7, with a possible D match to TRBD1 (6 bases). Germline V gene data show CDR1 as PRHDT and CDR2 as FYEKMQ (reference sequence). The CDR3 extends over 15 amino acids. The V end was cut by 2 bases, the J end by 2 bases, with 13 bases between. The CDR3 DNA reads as TGTGCCAGCAGCTTATATTCAGGGGCTGCCTACGAGCAGTACTTC. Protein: CASSLYSGAAYEQYF.

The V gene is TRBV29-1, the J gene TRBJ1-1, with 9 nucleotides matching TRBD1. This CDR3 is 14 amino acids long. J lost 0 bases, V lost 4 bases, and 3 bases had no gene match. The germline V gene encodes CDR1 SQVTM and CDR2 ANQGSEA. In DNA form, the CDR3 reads TGCAGCGTTGTGGGACAGGGATTGAACACTGAAGCTTTCTTT. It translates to CSVVGQGLNTEAFF.

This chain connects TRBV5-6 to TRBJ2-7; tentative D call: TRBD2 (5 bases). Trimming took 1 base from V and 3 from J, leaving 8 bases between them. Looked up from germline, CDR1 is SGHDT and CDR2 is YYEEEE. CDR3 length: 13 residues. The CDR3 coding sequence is TGTGCCAGCAGCTTGTTTGGAGGCTACGAGCAGTACTTC. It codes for CASSLFGGYEQYF.

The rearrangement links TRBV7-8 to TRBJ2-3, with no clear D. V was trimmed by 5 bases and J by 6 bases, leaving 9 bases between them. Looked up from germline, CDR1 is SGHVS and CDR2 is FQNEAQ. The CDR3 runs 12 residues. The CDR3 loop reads CASSLRFDTQYF. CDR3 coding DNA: TGTGCCAGCAGCCTGCGATTTGATACGCAGTATTTT.

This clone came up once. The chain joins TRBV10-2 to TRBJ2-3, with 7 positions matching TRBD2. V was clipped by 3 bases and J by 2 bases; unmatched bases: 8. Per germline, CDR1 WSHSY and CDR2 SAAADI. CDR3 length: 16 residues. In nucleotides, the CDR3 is TGCGCCAGCAGTGAAGGGACTAAATTTATCACAGATACGCAGTATTTT. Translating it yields CASSEGTKFITDTQYF.

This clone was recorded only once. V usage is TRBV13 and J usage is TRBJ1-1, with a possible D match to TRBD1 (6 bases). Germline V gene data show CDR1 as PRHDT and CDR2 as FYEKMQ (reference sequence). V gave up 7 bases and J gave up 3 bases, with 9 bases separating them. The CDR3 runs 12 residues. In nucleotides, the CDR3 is TGTGCCAGCACAAACAGGGACACTGAAGCTTTCTTT. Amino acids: CASTNRDTEAFF.

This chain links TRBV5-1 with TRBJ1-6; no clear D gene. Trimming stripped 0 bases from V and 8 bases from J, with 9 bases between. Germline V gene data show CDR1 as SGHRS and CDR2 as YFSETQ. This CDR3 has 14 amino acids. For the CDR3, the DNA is TGCGCCAGCAGCTTGGGTGACACCGATTCACCCCTCCACTTT. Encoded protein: CASSLGDTDSPLHF.

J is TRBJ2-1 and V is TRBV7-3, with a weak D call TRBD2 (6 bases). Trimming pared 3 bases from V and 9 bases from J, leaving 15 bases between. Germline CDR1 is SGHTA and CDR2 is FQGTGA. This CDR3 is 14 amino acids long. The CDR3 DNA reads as TGTGCCAGCAGCTTTTCACGGGAGCAGGGTGAGCAGTTCTTC. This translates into CASSFSREQGEQFF.

The CDR3 bases are TGTGCCAGCAGAGGGGTCGGAGGACTAGCGGGAGTTAGCGACGAGCAGTACTTC. Translating it yields CASRGVGGLAGVSDEQYF. This sequence joins TRBV11-3 and TRBJ2-7; 13 bases map to TRBD2. The CDR3 contains 18 residues. Germline V lookup: CDR1 SGHNT, CDR2 YENEEA. V shed 6 bases, J shed 5 bases, and the junction held 16 bases outside the gene matches. The variable domain in full, completed from reference TRBV11-3 and TRBJ2-7, reads EAGVVQSPRYKIIEKKQPVAFWCNPISGHNTLYWYLQNLGQGPELLIRYENEEAVDDSQLPKDRFSAERLKGVDSTLKIQPAELGDSAVYLCASRGVGGLAGVSDEQYFGPGTRLTVT.

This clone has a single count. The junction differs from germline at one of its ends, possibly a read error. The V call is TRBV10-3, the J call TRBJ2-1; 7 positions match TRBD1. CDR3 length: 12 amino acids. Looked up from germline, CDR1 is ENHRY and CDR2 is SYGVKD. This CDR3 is CAISAGTENRVF. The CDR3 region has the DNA TGTGCCATCAGTGCCGGGACAGAGAATAGAGTCTTC.

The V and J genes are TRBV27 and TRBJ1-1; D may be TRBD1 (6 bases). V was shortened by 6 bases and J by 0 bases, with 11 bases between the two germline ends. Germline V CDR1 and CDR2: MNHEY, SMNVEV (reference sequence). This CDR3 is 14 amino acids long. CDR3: CASSADSLNTEAFF. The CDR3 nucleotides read TGTGCCAGCAGCGCGGACAGCCTGAACACTGAAGCTTTCTTT.

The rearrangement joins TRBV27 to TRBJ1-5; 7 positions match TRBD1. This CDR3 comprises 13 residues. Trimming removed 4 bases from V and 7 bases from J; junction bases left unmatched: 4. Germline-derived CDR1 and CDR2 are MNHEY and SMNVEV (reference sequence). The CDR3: CASSSQGIQPQHF. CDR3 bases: TGTGCCAGCAGTTCACAGGGGATCCAGCCCCAGCATTTT.

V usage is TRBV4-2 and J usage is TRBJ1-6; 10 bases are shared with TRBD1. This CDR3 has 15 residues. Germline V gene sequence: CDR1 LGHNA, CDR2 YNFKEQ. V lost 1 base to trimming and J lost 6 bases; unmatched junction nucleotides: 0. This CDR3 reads CASSQGTGGNSPLHF. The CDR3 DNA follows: TGTGCCAGCAGCCAAGGGACAGGGGGTAATTCACCCCTCCACTTT.

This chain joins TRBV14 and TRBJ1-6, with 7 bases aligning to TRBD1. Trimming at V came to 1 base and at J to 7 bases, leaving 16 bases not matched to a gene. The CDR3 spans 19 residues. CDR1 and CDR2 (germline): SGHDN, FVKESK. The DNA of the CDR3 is TGTGCCAGCAGCCAAGCAAACTTAGGCGTAGGACAGGTGAATTCACCCCTCCACTTT. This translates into CASSQANLGVGQVNSPLHF.

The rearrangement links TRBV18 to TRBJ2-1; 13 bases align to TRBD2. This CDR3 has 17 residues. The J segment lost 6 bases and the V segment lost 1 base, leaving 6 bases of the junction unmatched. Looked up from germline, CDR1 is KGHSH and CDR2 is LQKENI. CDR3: CASSPRSRLAGGNEQFF. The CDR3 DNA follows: TGTGCCAGCTCACCACGGTCCCGACTAGCGGGAGGCAATGAGCAGTTCTTC.

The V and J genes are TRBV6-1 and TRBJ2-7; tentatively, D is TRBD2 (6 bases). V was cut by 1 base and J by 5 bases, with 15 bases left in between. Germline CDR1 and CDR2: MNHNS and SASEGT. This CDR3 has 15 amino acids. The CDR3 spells CASSEEGRGFDEQYF. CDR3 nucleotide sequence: TGTGCCAGCAGTGAAGAGGGGCGGGGCTTTGACGAGCAGTACTTC.

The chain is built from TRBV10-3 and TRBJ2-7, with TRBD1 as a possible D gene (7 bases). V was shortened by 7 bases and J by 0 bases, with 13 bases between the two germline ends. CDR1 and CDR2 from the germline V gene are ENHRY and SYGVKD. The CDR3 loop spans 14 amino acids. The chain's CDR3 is CAITGGRDSYEQYF. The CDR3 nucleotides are TGTGCCATCACAGGGGGGCGGGACTCCTACGAGCAGTACTTC.

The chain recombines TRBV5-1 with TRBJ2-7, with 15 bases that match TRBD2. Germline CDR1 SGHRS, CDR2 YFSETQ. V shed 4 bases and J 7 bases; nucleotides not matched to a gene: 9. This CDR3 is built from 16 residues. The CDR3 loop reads CASSTGTSGRTGEQYF. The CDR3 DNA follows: TGCGCCAGCAGCACGGGGACTAGCGGGAGGACGGGAGAGCAGTACTTC.